The source of this T cell receptor beta chain is a study of blood T cell repertoires in COVID-19. In the study's own analysis: The assay estimated nucleated cells by amplifying reference gene primers. TCRdb's table, derived via immunoSEQ multiplex PCR, lists solely in-frame clones and lacks some. For V, J and clone size, that table is used; D and trimming come from the DNA. The profile covers roughly 200,000 clones, with about 86% appearing a single time and roughly 4% taken by the ten largest. The receptor was isolated from a woman under 40 who had been exposed to COVID-19. Sequenced: PBMCs or T cells enriched from blood (not recorded which).

CDR3 nucleotides: TGTGCCTGGCAGGCGGGACAGTTTCCTTACGAGCAGTACTTC. It encodes CAWQAGQFPYEQYF. V usage is TRBV30 and J usage is TRBJ2-7; possible D gene TRBD1, 7 bases. The V gene's germline CDR1 is GTSNPN and CDR2 SVGIG (reference sequence). Trimming removed 5 bases from V and 4 bases from J, with 18 bases in between. The CDR3 has 14 residues.